Detailed here is one T cell receptor beta chain. The data were obtained in a study of shared clonotypes between healthy human individuals. Data came from immunoSEQ multiplex PCR; TCRdb stores just in-frame clones and leaves some out. The table lists approximately 2.5 million clones, approximately 94% of them singletons, with approximately 0.37% in the top ten. V dropped 0 bases and J dropped 0 bases, with 2 bases sitting between them. CDR1 and CDR2 (germline): SGHNT, YYREEE (reference sequence). This CDR3 region has 13 residues. This chain connects TRBV5-4 to TRBJ2-3; D is ambiguous. The TCR was taken from a man between 18 and 29 years old in good health. Some clones in this sample may be carry-over from other donors' samples. Sequencing was done on a sample of naive CD4+ T cells from PBMCs. The subset denotes: CD45RA+ positively selected. This chain's CDR3 is CASSLVSTDTQYF. CDR3 coding DNA: TGTGCCAGCAGCTTGGTGAGCACAGATACGCAGTATTTT.